This TCR beta chain derives from a study of shared clonotypes between healthy human individuals. Across the whole study: CD4 naive and CD4 memory each took three plates per donor, while CD8 naive took two and CD8 memory one. Study findings and constraints: In a handful of donors, approximately 5% of naive CD4 clonotypes appeared in common.

In the case of this clone: Its antigen is as yet unknown.

The germline CDR1 and CDR2 sequences are MNHEY and SMNVEV (reference sequence). V lost 4 bases, J lost 5 bases, and 8 bases stayed unmatched. CDR3 length: 14 residues. Sequencing was performed with immunoSEQ multiplex PCR; in TCRdb, only in-frame clones are kept and a portion is missing. The table includes around 640,000 clones, about 96% detected once. Terminally differentiated effector memory CD45RA+ cells were excluded by CCR7 positive selection of CD45RO-negative cells. This chain links TRBV27 with TRBJ2-7; TRBD1 matches 7 bases. This receptor was obtained from a woman in her 30s in good health. Sequenced sample: naive CD8+ T cells sorted from blood. The CDR3 loop reads CASSSRDRFHEQYF. The CDR3 nucleotides are TGTGCCAGCAGTTCCCGGGACAGATTCCACGAGCAGTACTTC.